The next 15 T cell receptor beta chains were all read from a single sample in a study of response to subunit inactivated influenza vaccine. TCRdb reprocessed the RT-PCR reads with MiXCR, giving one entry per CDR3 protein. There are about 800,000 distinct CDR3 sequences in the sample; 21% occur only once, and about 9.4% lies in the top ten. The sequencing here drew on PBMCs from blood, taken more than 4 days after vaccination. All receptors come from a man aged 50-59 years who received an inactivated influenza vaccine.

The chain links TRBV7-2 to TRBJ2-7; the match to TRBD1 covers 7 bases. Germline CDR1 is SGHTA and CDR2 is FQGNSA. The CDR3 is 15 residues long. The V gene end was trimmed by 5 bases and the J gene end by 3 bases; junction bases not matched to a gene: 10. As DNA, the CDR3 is TGTGCCAGCAGCCATTTCGGGACAGTCAACTACGAGCAGTACTTC. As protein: CASSHFGTVNYEQYF. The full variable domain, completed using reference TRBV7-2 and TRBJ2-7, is GAGVSQSPSNKVTEKGKDVELRCDPISGHTALYWYRQSLGQGLEFLIYFQGNSAPDKSGLPSDRFSAERTGGSVSTLTIQRTQQEDSAVYLCASSHFGTVNYEQYFGPGTRLTVT.

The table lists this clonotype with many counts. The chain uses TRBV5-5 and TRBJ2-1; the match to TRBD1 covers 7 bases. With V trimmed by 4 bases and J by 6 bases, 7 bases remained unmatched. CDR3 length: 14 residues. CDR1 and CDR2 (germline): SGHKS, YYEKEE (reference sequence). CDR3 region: CASSVSDRSNEQFF. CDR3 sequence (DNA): TGTGCCAGCAGCGTCTCGGACAGGTCCAATGAGCAGTTCTTC.

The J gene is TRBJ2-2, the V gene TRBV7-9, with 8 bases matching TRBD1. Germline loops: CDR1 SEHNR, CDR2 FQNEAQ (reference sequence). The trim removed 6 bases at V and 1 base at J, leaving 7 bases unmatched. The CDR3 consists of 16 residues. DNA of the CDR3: TGTGCCAGCAGGCCCGCCGGGACAGGGAACACCGGGGAGCTGTTTTTT. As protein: CASRPAGTGNTGELFF.

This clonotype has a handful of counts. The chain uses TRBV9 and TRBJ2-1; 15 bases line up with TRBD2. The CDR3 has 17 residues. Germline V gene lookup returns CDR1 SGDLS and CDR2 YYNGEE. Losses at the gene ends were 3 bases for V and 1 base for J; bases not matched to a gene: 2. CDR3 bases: TGTGCCAGCAGCGCCGGGACTAGCGGGAGGTCCTACAATGAGCAGTTCTTC. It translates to CASSAGTSGRSYNEQFF.

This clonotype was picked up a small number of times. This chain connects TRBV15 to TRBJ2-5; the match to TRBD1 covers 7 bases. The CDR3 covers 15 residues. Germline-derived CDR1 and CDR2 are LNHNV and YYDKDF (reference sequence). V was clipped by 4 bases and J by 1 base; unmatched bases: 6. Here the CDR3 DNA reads TGTGCCACCAGCAAAGGGACAGCCACCCAAGAGACCCAGTACTTC. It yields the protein CATSKGTATQETQYF.

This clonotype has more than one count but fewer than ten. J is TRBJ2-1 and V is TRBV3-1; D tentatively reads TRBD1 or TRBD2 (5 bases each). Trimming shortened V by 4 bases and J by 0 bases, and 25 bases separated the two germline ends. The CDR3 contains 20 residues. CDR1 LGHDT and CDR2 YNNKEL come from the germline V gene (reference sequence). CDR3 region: CASSPTTWGSTLSSYNEQFF. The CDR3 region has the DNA TGTGCCAGCAGCCCGACGACGTGGGGGTCAACCCTAAGCTCCTACAATGAGCAGTTCTTC.

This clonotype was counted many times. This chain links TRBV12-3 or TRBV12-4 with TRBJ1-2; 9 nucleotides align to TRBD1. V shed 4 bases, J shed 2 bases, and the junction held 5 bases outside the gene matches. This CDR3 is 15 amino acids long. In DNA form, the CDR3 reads TGTGCCAGCAGTTCGGACAGGGGAATGAACTATGGCTACACCTTC. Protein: CASSSDRGMNYGYTF.

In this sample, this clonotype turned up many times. The CDR3 DNA reads as TGTGCCAGCAGCTTCAGGGAAGAGACCCAGTACTTC. This sequence encodes CASSFREETQYF. The rearrangement links TRBV7-9 to TRBJ2-5; perhaps TRBD1 as D (5 bases). The ends were cut back, 3 bases at V and 3 bases at J, with 5 bases in the middle. This CDR3 comprises 12 residues. Per the germline V gene, CDR1 is SEHNR and CDR2 is FQNEAQ (reference sequence).

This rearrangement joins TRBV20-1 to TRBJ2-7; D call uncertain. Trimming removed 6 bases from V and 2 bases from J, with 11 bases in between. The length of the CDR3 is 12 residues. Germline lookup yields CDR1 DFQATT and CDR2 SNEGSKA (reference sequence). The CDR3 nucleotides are TGCAGTGCCTCTGACCATACCTACGAGCAGTACTTC. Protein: CSASDHTYEQYF.

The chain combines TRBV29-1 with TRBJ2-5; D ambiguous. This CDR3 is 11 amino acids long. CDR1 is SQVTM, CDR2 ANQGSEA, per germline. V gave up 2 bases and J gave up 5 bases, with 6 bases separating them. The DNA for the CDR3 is TGCAGCGTTGAACTAATGGAGACCCAGTACTTC. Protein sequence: CSVELMETQYF.

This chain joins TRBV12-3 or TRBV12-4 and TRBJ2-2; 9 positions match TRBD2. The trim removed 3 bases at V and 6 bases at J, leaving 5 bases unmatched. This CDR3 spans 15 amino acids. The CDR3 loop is CASSFRREGAGELFF. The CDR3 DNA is TGTGCCAGCAGTTTCCGGCGGGAGGGGGCCGGGGAGCTGTTTTTT.

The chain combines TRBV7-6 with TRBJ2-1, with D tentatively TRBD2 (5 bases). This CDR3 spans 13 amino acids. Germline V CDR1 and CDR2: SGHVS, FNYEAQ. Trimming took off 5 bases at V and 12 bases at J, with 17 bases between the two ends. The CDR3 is CASSPVLTTRQFF. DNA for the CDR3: TGTGCCAGCAGCCCTGTACTGACTACTAGGCAGTTCTTC.

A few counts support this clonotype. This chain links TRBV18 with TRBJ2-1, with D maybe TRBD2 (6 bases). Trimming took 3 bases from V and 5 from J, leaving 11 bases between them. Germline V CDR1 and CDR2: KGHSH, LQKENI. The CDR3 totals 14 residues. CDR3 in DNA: TGTGCCAGCTCACCGGGGGGAGGAAACAATGAGCAGTTCTTC. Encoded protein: CASSPGGGNNEQFF. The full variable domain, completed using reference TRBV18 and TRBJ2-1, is NAGVMQNPRHLVRRRGQEARLRCSPMKGHSHVYWYRQLPEEGLKFMVYLQKENIIDESGMPKERFSAEFPKEGPSILRIQQVVRGDSAAYFCASSPGGGNNEQFFGPGTRLTVL.

CDR3 amino acids: CASSGRGPYEQYF. The DNA for the CDR3 is TGTGCCAGCAGCGGGCGGGGACCCTACGAGCAGTACTTC. The chain joins TRBV7-9 to TRBJ2-7, with D perhaps matching TRBD2 (6 bases). V was shortened by 5 bases and J by 2 bases, with 10 bases between the two germline ends. CDR1 and CDR2 (germline): SEHNR, FQNEAQ (reference sequence). This CDR3 contains 13 residues. Variable domain in full (rest from reference TRBV7-9 and TRBJ2-7): DTGVSQNPRHKITKRGQNVTFRCDPISEHNRLYWYRQTLGQGPEFLTYFQNEAQLEKSRLLSDRFSAERPKGSFSTLEIQRTEQGDSAMYLCASSGRGPYEQYFGPGTRLTVT.

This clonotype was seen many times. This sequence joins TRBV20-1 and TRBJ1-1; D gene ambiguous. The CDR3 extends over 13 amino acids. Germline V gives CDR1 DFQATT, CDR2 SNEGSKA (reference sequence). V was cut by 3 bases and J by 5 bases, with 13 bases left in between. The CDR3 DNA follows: TGCAGTGCTAGTGTACAGTCGGAAACTGAAGCTTTCTTT. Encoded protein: CSASVQSETEAFF.